This T cell receptor beta chain was obtained from a study of T cell repertoires in cytomegalovirus infection. Study in general: Based on public TCR beta signatures, there were indications of CMV infection and of a matching HLA type.

This clonotype was seen at least ten times. Its specificity is not known. TCRdb re-analysed the reads in MiXCR, keeping a single row per CDR3 protein. The repertoire holds under 600,000 distinct CDR3 sequences, with more than 15% as singletons. V was clipped by 6 bases and J by 13 bases; unmatched bases: 7. The CDR3 runs to 12 residues. Study-wide points: The study found HLA-C-restricted CMV-specific TCR beta clonotypes dominating the ex vivo response. Carriers of CMV and the relevant HLA type were discriminated by public TCR beta frequency.

The sample consisted of CD8+ T cells from PBMCs. The sequence came from a human donor in good health (CMV status not recorded). Some clones in this sample may be carry-over from other donors' samples. V usage is TRBV12-3 or TRBV12-4 and J usage is TRBJ1-4, with 8 bases lining up with TRBD1. CDR3 amino acids: CASSPGGPLLFF. CDR3 DNA: TGTGCCAGCAGCCCAGGGGGCCCTTTACTGTTTTTT.